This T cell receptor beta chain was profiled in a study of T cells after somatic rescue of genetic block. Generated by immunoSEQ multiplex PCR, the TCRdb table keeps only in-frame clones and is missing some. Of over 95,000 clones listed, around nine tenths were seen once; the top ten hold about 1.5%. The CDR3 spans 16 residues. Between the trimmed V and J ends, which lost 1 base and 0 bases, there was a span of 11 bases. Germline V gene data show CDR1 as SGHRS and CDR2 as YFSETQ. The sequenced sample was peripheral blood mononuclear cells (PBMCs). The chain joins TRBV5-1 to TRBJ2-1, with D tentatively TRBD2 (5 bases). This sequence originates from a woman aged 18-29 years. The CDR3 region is CASSLTVGSSYNEQFF. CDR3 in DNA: TGCGCCAGCAGCTTGACGGTAGGGAGCTCCTACAATGAGCAGTTCTTC.